The entry below gives a single T cell receptor beta chain sequence along with its context. The sample belongs to a study of technical replicates of blood from a handful of donors. This CDR3 region has 14 residues. Per the germline V gene, CDR1 is KGHSH and CDR2 is LQKENI. The V and J ends lost 3 bases and 0 bases respectively, with 8 bases between them. Sequenced by immunoSEQ multiplex PCR; TCRdb stores in-frame clones only, minus some. The sample has about 67,000 clones, roughly 98% seen once. The specimen sequenced was T cells isolated from PBMCs. V and J are TRBV18 and TRBJ1-2; D is uncertain. This clonotype was sampled from a human donor in good health. Here the CDR3 reads CASSPPDTNYGYTF. In DNA form, the CDR3 reads TGTGCCAGCTCACCTCCCGACACTAACTATGGCTACACCTTC. The whole variable domain, filled in from reference TRBV18 and TRBJ1-2, reads NAGVMQNPRHLVRRRGQEARLRCSPMKGHSHVYWYRQLPEEGLKFMVYLQKENIIDESGMPKERFSAEFPKEGPSILRIQQVVRGDSAAYFCASSPPDTNYGYTFGSGTRLTVV.